The 26 T cell receptor beta chains below all came from one sample that was sequenced in a study of radiotherapy plus CTLA-4 blockade in lung cancer (dated by TCRdb to between 2017 and 2018). The protocol used for the library was the immunoSEQ multiplex PCR assay. This is the immuneACCESS table as TCRdb keeps it, with only in-frame sequences that have V and J called. A part of the clones is gone; compared with another copy, unresolved V genes explain less than half, and the rest is unexplained. The sample includes tens of thousands of clones, with roughly 85% observed a single time. The ten largest clones add up to roughly a tenth of the sample. The material sequenced was peripheral blood, taken from a patient treated with radiotherapy plus ipilimumab. These receptors were taken from a human donor with non-small cell lung cancer who had a complete response to radiotherapy plus ipilimumab.

The CDR3 spells CASSLAGGPGDTQYF. The CDR3 nucleotides are TGTGCCAGCAGCTTAGCGGGAGGGCCCGGCGATACGCAGTATTTT. The V gene is TRBV11-3, the J gene TRBJ2-3; TRBD2 matches 8 bases. After removal of 1 base from V and 6 bases from J, the junction contained 6 bases not matched to a gene. Germline V CDR1 and CDR2: SGHNT, YENEEA. The CDR3 runs to 15 residues.

This chain joins TRBV7-8 and TRBJ1-2; TRBD1 is a possible D gene (6 bases). Deletions cut 0 bases from V and 2 bases from J, with 10 bases between. The V gene's germline CDR1 is SGHVS and CDR2 FQNEAQ. The CDR3 spans 15 residues. The CDR3 nucleotides are TGTGCCAGCAGCTTAGCGGGGGCGCTGAACTATGGCTACACCTTC. Translated: CASSLAGALNYGYTF.

The V call is TRBV30, the J call TRBJ1-5, with D tentatively TRBD1 (5 bases). V was shortened by 0 bases and J by 0 bases, with 9 bases between the two germline ends. CDR1 is GTSNPN, CDR2 SVGIG, per germline (reference sequence). CDR3 length: 15 amino acids. For the CDR3, the DNA is TGTGCCTGGAGTGTAGACACAGGTAGCAATCAGCCCCAGCATTTT. This encodes CAWSVDTGSNQPQHF.

The chain couples TRBV5-1 to TRBJ1-1, with 7 bases aligning to TRBD1. This CDR3 comprises 15 residues. The germline V gene encodes CDR1 SGHRS and CDR2 YFSETQ. V shed 3 bases and J 5 bases; nucleotides not matched to a gene: 10. DNA of the CDR3: TGCGCCAGCAGCTACAGGGGTTTTTCAGGGACTGAAGCTTTCTTT. Encoded protein: CASSYRGFSGTEAFF.

V and J are TRBV5-1 and TRBJ1-4; D is unclear. This CDR3 is built from 16 residues. V was shortened by 4 bases and J by 4 bases, with 17 bases between the two germline ends. Per germline, CDR1 SGHRS and CDR2 YFSETQ. CDR3 sequence reads: CASSTEYGSSNEKLFF. CDR3 in DNA: TGCGCCAGCAGCACCGAGTATGGATCTAGTAATGAAAAACTGTTTTTT.

The chain employs TRBV25-1 and TRBJ2-3; unclear D gene. Germline V gives CDR1 MGHDK, CDR2 SYGVNS. Trimming stripped 4 bases from V and 2 bases from J, with 22 bases between. The CDR3 is made up of 18 amino acids. The CDR3 region is CASSAPQSPAPHTDTQYF. CDR3 DNA: TGTGCCAGCAGTGCCCCCCAGAGCCCGGCCCCACACACAGATACGCAGTATTTT. Combining the CDR3 with reference TRBV25-1 and TRBJ2-3 gives the whole variable domain EADIYQTPRYLVIGTGKKITLECSQTMGHDKMYWYQQDPGMELHLIHYSYGVNSTEKGDLSSESTVSRIRTEHFPLTLESARPSHTSQYLCASSAPQSPAPHTDTQYFGPGTRLTVL.

This clone has more than one count but fewer than ten. V gene TRBV5-1 combines with J gene TRBJ2-1; D unresolved. Germline V gene lookup returns CDR1 SGHRS and CDR2 YFSETQ. The CDR3 loop spans 11 amino acids. Trimming pared 4 bases from V and 13 bases from J, leaving 12 bases between. The CDR3 DNA reads as TGCGCCAGCAGCGGGCCCCTGGGACAGTTCTTC. It encodes CASSGPLGQFF.

This clone has only a few counts. V is TRBV29-1 and J is TRBJ2-3; 10 bases agree with TRBD2. Unmatched junction bases numbered 7, after V lost 4 bases and J lost 6 bases. The CDR3 runs 14 residues. CDR1 SQVTM and CDR2 ANQGSEA come from the germline V gene. The CDR3 region has the DNA TGCAGCGTTGCTAGCGGGAGCCCCCCCGATACGCAGTATTTT. Protein: CSVASGSPPDTQYF.

The chain is built from TRBV12-1 and TRBJ2-7; the D call in the table, TRBD2, was not verified against the DNA. TRBV12-1 is a recognized pseudogene. CDR3 length: 16 amino acids. The CDR3 DNA sequence: TGTGCCAGCAGTCCCCTCCGGGACTCCTCCACCTACGAGCAGTACGTC. Its protein product is CASSPLRDSSTYEQYV.

The V call is TRBV11-2, the J call TRBJ1-5; D might be TRBD1 (5 bases). The length of the CDR3 is 14 residues. Trimming left V 1 base short and J 7 bases short, with 11 bases between. Germline CDR1 is SGHAT and CDR2 is FQNNGV. In DNA form, the CDR3 reads TGTGCCAGCAGCTTAGTAGGGGAAGGCCAGCCCCAGCATTTT. Protein: CASSLVGEGQPQHF.

This chain joins TRBV18 and TRBJ1-2; tentatively, D is TRBD1 (5 bases). This CDR3 has 14 amino acids. Germline V gene lookup returns CDR1 KGHSH and CDR2 LQKENI. Trimming stripped 2 bases from V and 3 bases from J, with 10 bases between. CDR3 DNA sequence: TGTGCCAGCTCACCAGGTGGCAGGGACTATGGCTACACCTTC. Translated, it gives CASSPGGRDYGYTF.

The rearrangement uses TRBV6-1 and TRBJ2-7; D is ambiguous. The CDR3 totals 10 residues. Trimming cost V 3 bases and J 4 bases, with 1 base left between them. CDR1 MNHNS and CDR2 SASEGT come from the germline V gene. CDR3 protein: CASSEYEQYV. The CDR3 DNA follows: TGTGCCAGCAGTGAGTACGAGCAGTACGTC.

The chain uses TRBV7-2 and TRBJ2-7, with D possibly TRBD2 on 6 matching bases. The length of the CDR3 is 14 residues. Germline V gene data show CDR1 as SGHTA and CDR2 as FQGNSA. V lost 1 base, J lost 6 bases, and 13 bases lay in between. The CDR3, as DNA: TGTGCCAGCAGCTTAGGCCCTCTAGCGTTCGAGCAGTACGTC. It specifies CASSLGPLAFEQYV.

The J gene is TRBJ1-1, the V gene TRBV12-2. TRBV12-2 is a pseudogene locus. This CDR3 comprises 16 residues. The CDR3 nucleotides are TGTGCAAGTCGCTTAATTCAGGTTGTCGGGGCAACTGAAGCTTTCTTT. Amino acid sequence: CASRLIQVVGATEAFF.

The chain links TRBV7-2 to TRBJ2-3, with unresolved D. Germline CDR1 is SGHTA and CDR2 is FQGNSA. The CDR3 runs to 14 residues. Trimming left V 2 bases short and J 2 bases short, with 8 bases between. The CDR3 loop is CASSLRATTDTQYF. The CDR3 bases are TGTGCCAGCAGCTTACGAGCTACCACAGATACGCAGTATTTT.

The chain is built from TRBV9 and TRBJ2-3; 13 nucleotides agree with TRBD2. The CDR3 totals 15 residues. J was trimmed by 4 bases and V by 9 bases; bases with no gene match: 8. Germline CDR1 reads SGDLS; CDR2 reads YYNGEE. The CDR3 coding sequence is TGTGCCACCTCACTAGCGGGGGGGAGGGCAGATACGCAGTATTTT. Its translation: CATSLAGGRADTQYF.

This chain links TRBV10-2 with TRBJ2-1; a possible D gene is TRBD2 (5 bases). The V gene's germline CDR1 is WSHSY and CDR2 SAAADI. CDR3 length: 17 residues. Between the trimmed V and J ends, which lost 5 bases and 3 bases, there was a span of 20 bases. CDR3 sequence: CASSTADGRVSYNEQFF. Written as DNA, the CDR3 is TGCGCCAGCAGTACAGCGGACGGACGGGTGAGCTACAATGAGCAGTTCTTC.

This clone was seen only once. The rearrangement joins TRBV11-2 to TRBJ2-1, with TRBD2 matching 8 bases. Germline V CDR1 and CDR2: SGHAT, FQNNGV. The CDR3 consists of 13 residues. After removal of 1 base from V and 9 bases from J, the junction contained 2 bases not matched to a gene. DNA for the CDR3: TGTGCCAGCAGCTTAGGCGGGGGGAGTGAGCAGTTCTTC. This translates into CASSLGGGSEQFF.

The chain employs TRBV7-2 and TRBJ1-2; D uncertain. Germline lookup yields CDR1 SGHTA and CDR2 FQGNSA. V lost 1 base and J 6 bases, leaving 12 bases between the germline ends. This CDR3 spans 14 amino acids. The chain's CDR3 is CASSLGLFRDGYTF. The CDR3, as DNA: TGTGCCAGCAGCTTAGGACTCTTTAGGGATGGCTACACCTTC.

The gene calls are TRBV5-6 and TRBJ2-7; maybe TRBD2 (5 bases). V was shortened by 1 base and J by 5 bases, with 10 bases between the two germline ends. The CDR3 is made up of 13 amino acids. Germline V gene data show CDR1 as SGHDT and CDR2 as YYEEEE. The CDR3 bases are TGTGCCAGCAGCTTGAACGTGGAGGACGAGCAGTACGTC. Protein product: CASSLNVEDEQYV.

This clone was picked up one time. This rearrangement joins TRBV9 to TRBJ2-1; 9 positions match TRBD1. Per the germline V gene, CDR1 is SGDLS and CDR2 is YYNGEE. This CDR3 contains 16 residues. The junction had 4 bases not matched to a gene; V was cut back by 0 bases and J by 3 bases. In nucleotides, the CDR3 is TGTGCCAGCAGCGTAGCGGACAGGGGAATCTACAATGAGCAGTTCTTC. Residues: CASSVADRGIYNEQFF.

The gene calls are TRBV19 and TRBJ1-2, with TRBD1 matching over 8 bases. After removal of 4 bases from V and 6 bases from J, the junction contained 13 bases not matched to a gene. This CDR3 spans 16 amino acids. Germline V lookup: CDR1 LNHDA, CDR2 SQIVND (reference sequence). CDR3 amino acids: CASSKGGEAGGHGYTF. As DNA, the CDR3 is TGTGCCAGTAGTAAAGGAGGCGAAGCAGGGGGCCATGGCTACACCTTC. Complete variable domain (other parts from reference TRBV19 and TRBJ1-2): DGGITQSPKYLFRKEGQNVTLSCEQNLNHDAMYWYRQDPGQGLRLIYYSQIVNDFQKGDIAEGYSVSREKKESFPLTVTSAQKNPTAFYLCASSKGGEAGGHGYTFGSGTRLTVV.

The chain couples TRBV5-1 to TRBJ2-7; the D call may be TRBD1 or TRBD2 (6 bases each). CDR1 SGHRS and CDR2 YFSETQ come from the germline V gene. Trimming took 5 bases from V and 0 from J, leaving 15 bases between them. This CDR3 is built from 15 residues. The CDR3 DNA is TGCGCCAGCAGGATAGGGGGGCCCAGCTCCTACGAGCAGTACTTC. It is translated as CASRIGGPSSYEQYF.

The DNA of the CDR3 is TGTGCCAGCAGCTTAGGCAGCGCCTACGAGCAGTACTTC. This translates into CASSLGSAYEQYF. V gene TRBV7-9 combines with J gene TRBJ2-7, with D uncertain. CDR1 is SEHNR, CDR2 FQNEAQ, per germline (reference sequence). With 1 base removed from V and 2 bases from J, the gap between germline ends came to 6 bases. The CDR3 runs to 13 residues.

V usage is TRBV29-1 and J usage is TRBJ2-5; D is tentatively TRBD1 or TRBD2 (5 bases each). The germline gives CDR1 SQVTM, CDR2 ANQGSEA. The CDR3 has 17 amino acids. V was pared by 4 bases and J by 5 bases, with 26 bases between. CDR3: CSVVGGPGASSRETQYF. CDR3 DNA sequence: TGCAGCGTTGTAGGAGGCCCCGGGGCCTCATCAAGGGAGACCCAGTACTTC.

The rearrangement links TRBV2 to TRBJ1-6; 8 nucleotides agree with TRBD1. Germline V gives CDR1 SNHLY, CDR2 FYNNEI. The CDR3 is 14 amino acids. Unmatched junction bases numbered 9, after V lost 10 bases and J lost 7 bases. The CDR3 DNA reads TGTGCCATCAGCGAGGACAGGGTAAATTCACCCCTCCACTTT. This sequence encodes CAISEDRVNSPLHF.